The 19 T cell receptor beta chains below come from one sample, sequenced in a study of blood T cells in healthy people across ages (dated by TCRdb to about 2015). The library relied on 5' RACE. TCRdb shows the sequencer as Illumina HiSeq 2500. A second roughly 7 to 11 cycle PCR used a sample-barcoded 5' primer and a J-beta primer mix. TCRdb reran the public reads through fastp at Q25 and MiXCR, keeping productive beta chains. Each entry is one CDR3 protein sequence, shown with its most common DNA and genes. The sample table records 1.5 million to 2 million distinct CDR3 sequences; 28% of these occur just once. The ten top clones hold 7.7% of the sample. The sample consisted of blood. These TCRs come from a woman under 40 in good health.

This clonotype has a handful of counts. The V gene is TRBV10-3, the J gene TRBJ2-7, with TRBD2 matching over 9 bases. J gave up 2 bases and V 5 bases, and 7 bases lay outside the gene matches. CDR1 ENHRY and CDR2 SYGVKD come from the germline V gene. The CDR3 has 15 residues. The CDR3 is CAISSGLARTYEQYF. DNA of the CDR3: TGTGCCATCAGTTCAGGACTAGCGCGCACCTACGAGCAGTACTTC.

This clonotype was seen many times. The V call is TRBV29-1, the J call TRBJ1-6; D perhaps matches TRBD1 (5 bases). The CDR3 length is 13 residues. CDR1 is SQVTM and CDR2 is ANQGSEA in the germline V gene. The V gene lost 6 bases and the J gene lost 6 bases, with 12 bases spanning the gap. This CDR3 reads CSVKAGSNSPLHF. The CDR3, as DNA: TGCAGCGTAAAGGCAGGGTCTAATTCACCCCTCCACTTT.

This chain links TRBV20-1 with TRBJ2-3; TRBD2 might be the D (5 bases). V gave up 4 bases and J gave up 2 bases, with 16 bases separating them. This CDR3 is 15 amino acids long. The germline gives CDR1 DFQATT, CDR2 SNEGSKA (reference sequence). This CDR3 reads CSATTSPGNTDTQYF. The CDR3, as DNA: TGCAGTGCTACAACTTCCCCCGGGAACACAGATACGCAGTATTTT.

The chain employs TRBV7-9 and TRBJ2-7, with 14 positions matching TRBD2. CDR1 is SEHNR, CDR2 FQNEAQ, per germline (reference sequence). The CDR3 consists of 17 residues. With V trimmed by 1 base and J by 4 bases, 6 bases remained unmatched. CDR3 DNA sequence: TGTGCCAGCAGCTTAGGGAAGACTAGCGGGAGGGGTTACGAGCAGTACTTC. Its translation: CASSLGKTSGRGYEQYF.

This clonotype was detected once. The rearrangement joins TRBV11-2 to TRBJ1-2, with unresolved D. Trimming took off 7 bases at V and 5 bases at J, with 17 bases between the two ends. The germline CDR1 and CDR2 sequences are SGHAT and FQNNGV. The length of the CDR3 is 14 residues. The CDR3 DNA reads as TGTGCCAGCACCCTGGTGGTAGGAGGATATGGCTACACCTTC. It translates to CASTLVVGGYGYTF.

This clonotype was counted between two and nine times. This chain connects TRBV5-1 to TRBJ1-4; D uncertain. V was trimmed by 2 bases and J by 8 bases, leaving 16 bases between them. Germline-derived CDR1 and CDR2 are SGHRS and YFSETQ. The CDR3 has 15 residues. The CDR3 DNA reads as TGCGCCAGCAGCTTAAGACCGACTGGAGGAGAAAAACTGTTTTTT. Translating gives CASSLRPTGGEKLFF. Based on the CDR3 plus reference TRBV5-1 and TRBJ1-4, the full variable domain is KAGVTQTPRYLIKTRGQQVTLSCSPISGHRSVSWYQQTPGQGLQFLFEYFSETQRNKGNFPGRFSGRQFSNSRSEMNVSTLELGDSALYLCASSLRPTGGEKLFFGSGTQLSVL.

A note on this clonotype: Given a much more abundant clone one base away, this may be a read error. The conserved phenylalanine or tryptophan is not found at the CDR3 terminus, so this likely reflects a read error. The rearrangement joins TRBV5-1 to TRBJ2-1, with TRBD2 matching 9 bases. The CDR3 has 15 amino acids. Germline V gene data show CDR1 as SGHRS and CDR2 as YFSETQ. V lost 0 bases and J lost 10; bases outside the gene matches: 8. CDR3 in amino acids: CASSLAAGGPWEQFL. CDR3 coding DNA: TGCGCCAGCAGCTTGGCCGCGGGAGGGCCCTGGGAGCAGTTCCTC.

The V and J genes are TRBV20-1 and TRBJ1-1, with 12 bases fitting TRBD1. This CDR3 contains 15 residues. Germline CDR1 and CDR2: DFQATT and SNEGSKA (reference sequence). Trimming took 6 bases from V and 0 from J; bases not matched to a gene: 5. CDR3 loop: CSARGQGAMNTEAFF. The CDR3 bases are TGCAGTGCCAGGGGACAGGGGGCTATGAACACTGAAGCTTTCTTT.

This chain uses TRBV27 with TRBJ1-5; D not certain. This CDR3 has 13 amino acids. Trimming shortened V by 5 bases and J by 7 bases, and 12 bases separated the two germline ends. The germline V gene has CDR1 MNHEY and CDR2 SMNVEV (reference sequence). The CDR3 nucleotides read TGTGCCAGCAGTCGTTACAGAGGCCAGCCCCAGCATTTT. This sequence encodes CASSRYRGQPQHF.

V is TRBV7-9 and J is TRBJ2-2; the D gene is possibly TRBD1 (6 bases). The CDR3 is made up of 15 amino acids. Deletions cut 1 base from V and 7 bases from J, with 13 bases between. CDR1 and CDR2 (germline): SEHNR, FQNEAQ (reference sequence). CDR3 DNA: TGTGCCAGCAGCTTAGAAAACAGGGCCGGCGGGGAGCTGTTTTTT. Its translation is CASSLENRAGGELFF.

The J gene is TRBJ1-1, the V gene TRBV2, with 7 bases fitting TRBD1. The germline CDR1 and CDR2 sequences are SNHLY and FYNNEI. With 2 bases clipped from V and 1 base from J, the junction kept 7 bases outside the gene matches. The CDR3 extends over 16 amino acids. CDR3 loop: CASSESAGGANTEAFF. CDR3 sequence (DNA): TGTGCCAGCAGTGAATCGGCAGGGGGGGCGAACACTGAAGCTTTCTTT.

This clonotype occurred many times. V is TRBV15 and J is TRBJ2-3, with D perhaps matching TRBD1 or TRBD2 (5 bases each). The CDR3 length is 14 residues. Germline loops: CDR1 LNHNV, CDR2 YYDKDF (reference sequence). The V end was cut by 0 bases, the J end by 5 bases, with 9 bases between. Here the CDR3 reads CATSRDGDGDTQYF. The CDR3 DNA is TGTGCCACCAGCAGAGATGGGGACGGAGATACGCAGTATTTT.

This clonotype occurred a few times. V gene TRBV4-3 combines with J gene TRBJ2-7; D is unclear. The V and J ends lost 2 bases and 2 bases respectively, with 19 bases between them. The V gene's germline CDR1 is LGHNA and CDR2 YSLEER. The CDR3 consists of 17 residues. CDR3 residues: CASSQRHLGGLTYEQYF. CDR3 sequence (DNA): TGCGCCAGCAGCCAACGCCACCTGGGTGGGTTAACCTACGAGCAGTACTTC.

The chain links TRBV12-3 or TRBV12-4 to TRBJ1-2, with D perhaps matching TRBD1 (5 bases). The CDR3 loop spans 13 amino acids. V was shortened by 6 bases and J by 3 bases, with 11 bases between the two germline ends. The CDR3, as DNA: TGTGCCAGCAGCCCCCAGGGACACTATGGCTACACCTTC. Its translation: CASSPQGHYGYTF.

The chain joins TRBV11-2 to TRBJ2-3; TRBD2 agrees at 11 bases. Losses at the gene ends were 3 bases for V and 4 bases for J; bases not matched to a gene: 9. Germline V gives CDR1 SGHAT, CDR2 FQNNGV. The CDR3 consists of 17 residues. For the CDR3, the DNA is TGTGCCAGCAGCTTCGGACTAGCGGGCTTTGGCCCAGATACGCAGTATTTT. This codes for CASSFGLAGFGPDTQYF.

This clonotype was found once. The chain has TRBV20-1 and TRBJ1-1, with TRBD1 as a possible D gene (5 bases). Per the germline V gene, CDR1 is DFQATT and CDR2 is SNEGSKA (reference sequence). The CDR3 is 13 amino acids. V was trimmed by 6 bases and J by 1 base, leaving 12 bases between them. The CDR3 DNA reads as TGCAGTGCCCCCTGGACAAAGAACACTGAAGCTTTCTTT. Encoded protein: CSAPWTKNTEAFF.

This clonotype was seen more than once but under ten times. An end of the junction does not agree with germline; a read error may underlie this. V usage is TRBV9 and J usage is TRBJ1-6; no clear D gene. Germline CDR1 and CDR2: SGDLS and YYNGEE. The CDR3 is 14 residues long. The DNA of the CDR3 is TGTGCCAGCAGCGTAGTGCCCGATAATTCGCCCCCCCACTTT. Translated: CASSVVPDNSPPHF.

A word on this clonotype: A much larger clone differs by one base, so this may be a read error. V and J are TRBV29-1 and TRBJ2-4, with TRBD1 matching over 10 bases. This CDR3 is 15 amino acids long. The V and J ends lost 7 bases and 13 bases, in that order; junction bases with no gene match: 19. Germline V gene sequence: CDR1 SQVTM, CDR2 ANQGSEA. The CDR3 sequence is CSAAAGTGDYNEQYF. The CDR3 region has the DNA TGCAGCGCCGCAGCCGGGACAGGGGATTACAATGAGCAGTACTTC. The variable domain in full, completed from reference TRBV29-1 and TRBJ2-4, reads SAVISQKPSRDICQRGTSLTIQCQVDSQVTMMFWYRQQPGQSLTLIATANQGSEATYESGFVIDKFPISRPNLTFSTLTVSNMSPEDSSIYLCSAAAGTGDYNEQYFGAGTRLSVL.

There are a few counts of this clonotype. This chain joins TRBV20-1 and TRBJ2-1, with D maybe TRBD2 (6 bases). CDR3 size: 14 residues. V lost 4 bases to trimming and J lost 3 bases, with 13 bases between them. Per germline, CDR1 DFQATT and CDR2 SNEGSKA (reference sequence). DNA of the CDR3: TGCAGTGCTAAGTGGTGGGGGGACTACAATGAGCAGTTCTTC. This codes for CSAKWWGDYNEQFF.